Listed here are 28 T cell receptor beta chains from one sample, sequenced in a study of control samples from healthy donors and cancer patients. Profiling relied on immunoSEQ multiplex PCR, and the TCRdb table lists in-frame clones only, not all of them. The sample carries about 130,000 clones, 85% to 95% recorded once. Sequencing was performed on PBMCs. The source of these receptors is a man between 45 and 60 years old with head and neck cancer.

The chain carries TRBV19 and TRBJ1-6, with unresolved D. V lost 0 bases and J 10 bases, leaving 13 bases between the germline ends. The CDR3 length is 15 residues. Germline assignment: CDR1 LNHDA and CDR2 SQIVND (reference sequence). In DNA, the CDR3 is TGTGCCAGTAGTATAGATCGGTCATCAGGCTCACCCCTCCACTTT. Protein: CASSIDRSSGSPLHF.

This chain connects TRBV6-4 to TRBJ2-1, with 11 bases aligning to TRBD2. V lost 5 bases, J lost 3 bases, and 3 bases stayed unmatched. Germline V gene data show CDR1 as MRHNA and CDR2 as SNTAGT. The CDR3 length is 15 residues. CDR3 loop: CASSLAGGYYNEQFF. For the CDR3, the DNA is TGTGCCAGCAGTCTAGCGGGGGGCTACTACAATGAGCAGTTCTTC.

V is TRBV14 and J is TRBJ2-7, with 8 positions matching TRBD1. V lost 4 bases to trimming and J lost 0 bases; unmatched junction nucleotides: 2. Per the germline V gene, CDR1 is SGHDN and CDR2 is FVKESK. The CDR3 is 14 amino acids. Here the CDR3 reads CASSRDRPSYEQYF. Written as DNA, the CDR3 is TGTGCCAGCAGCCGGGACAGGCCCTCCTACGAGCAGTACTTC.

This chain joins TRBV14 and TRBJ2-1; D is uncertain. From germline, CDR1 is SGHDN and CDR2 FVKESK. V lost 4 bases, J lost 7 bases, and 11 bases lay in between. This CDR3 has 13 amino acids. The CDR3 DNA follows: TGTGCCAGCAGCCTGGCCAGTCCAAATGAGCAGTTCTTC. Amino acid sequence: CASSLASPNEQFF.

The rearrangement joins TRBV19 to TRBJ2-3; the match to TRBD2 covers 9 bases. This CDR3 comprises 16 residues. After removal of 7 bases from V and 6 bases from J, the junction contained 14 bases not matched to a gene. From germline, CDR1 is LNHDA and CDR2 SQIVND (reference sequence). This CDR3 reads CASNRGSGTSGDTQYF. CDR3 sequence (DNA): TGTGCCAGTAATCGGGGTTCGGGTACTAGCGGGGATACGCAGTATTTT.

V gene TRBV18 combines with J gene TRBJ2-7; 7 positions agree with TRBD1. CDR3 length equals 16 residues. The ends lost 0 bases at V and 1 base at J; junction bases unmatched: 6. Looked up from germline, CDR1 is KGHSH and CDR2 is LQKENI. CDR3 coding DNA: TGTGCCAGCTCACCACCCCTGACAGGGAGTTCCTACGAGCAGTACTTC. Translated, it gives CASSPPLTGSSYEQYF. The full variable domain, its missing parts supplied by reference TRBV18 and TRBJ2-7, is NAGVMQNPRHLVRRRGQEARLRCSPMKGHSHVYWYRQLPEEGLKFMVYLQKENIIDESGMPKERFSAEFPKEGPSILRIQQVVRGDSAAYFCASSPPLTGSSYEQYFGPGTRLTVT.

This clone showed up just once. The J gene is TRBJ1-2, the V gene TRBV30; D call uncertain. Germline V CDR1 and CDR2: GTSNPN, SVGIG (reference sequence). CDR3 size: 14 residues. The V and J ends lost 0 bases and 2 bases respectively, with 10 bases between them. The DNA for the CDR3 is TGTGCCTGGAGTGTTGGGTTCGGGAACTATGGCTACACCTTC. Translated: CAWSVGFGNYGYTF.

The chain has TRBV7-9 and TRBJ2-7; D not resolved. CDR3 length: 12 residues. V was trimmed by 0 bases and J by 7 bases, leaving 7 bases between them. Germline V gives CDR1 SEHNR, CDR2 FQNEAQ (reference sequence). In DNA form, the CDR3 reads TGTGCCAGCAGCTTAGCTGATGGGGAGCAGTACTTC. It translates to CASSLADGEQYF.

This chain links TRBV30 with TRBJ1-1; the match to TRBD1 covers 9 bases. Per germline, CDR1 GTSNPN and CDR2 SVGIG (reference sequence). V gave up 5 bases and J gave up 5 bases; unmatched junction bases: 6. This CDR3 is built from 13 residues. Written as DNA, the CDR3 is TGTGCCTGGTTCTACAGGGGGCGGACTGAAGCTTTCTTT. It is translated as CAWFYRGRTEAFF.

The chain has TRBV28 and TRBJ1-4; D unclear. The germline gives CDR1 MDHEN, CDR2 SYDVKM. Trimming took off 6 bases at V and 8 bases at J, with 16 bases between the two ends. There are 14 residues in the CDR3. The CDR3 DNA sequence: TGTGCCAGCAGCCTTGGCGGGGTGGGGGAAAAACTGTTTTTT. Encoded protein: CASSLGGVGEKLFF.

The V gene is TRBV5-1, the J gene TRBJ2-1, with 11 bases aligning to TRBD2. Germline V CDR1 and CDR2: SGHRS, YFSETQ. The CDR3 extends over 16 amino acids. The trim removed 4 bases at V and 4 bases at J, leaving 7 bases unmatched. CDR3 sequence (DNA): TGCGCCAGCAGCAATACCGGGACTAGCGGTTACAATGAGCAGTTCTTC. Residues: CASSNTGTSGYNEQFF.

In DNA form, the CDR3 reads TGTGCCAGCAGCTTGCCCGGGAACACCGGGGAGCTGTTTTTT. This translates into CASSLPGNTGELFF. This sequence joins TRBV5-4 and TRBJ2-2, with unresolved D. Trimming shortened V by 1 base and J by 1 base, and 5 bases separated the two germline ends. This CDR3 comprises 14 residues. Germline CDR1 SGHNT, CDR2 YYREEE (reference sequence).

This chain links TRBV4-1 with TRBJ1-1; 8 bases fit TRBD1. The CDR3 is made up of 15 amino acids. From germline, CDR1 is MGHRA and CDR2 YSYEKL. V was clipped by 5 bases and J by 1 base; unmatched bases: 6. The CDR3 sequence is CASSWTGRENTEAFF. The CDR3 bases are TGCGCCAGCAGCTGGACAGGGCGGGAGAACACTGAAGCTTTCTTT.

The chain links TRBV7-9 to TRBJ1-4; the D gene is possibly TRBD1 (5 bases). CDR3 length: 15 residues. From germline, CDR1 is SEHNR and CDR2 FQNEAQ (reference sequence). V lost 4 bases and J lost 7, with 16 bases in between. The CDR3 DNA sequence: TGTGCCAGCAGCTCCACAGGACTGGTGGGTGAAAAACTGTTTTTT. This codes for CASSSTGLVGEKLFF.

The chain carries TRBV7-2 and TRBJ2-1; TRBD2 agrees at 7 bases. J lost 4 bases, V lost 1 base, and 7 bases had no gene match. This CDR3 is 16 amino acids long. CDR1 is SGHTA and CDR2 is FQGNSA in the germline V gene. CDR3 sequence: CASSLGDFGGYNEQFF. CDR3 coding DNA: TGTGCCAGCAGCTTAGGGGATTTCGGGGGGTACAATGAGCAGTTCTTC.

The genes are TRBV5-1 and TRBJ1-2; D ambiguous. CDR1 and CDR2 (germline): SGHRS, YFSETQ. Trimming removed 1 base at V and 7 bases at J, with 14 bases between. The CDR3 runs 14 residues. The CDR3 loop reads CASSLFLEGLGYTF. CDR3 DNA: TGCGCCAGCAGCTTGTTTCTGGAGGGTCTTGGCTACACCTTC.

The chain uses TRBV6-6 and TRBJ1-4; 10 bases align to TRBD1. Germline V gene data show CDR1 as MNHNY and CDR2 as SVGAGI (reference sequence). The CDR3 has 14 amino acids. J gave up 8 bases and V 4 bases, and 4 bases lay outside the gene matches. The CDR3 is CASSSGQGKEKLFF. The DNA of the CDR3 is TGTGCCAGCAGTTCGGGACAGGGGAAAGAAAAACTGTTTTTT.

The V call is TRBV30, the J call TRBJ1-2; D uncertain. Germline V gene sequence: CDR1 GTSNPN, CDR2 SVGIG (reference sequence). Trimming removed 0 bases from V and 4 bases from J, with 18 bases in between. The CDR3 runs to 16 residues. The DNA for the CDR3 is TGTGCCTGGAGTGTAGGGCTGCAAGCCCTTACCTATGGCTACACCTTC. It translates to CAWSVGLQALTYGYTF.

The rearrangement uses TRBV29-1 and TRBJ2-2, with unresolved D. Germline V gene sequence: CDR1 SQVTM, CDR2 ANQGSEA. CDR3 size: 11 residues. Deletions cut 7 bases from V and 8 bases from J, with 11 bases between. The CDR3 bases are TGCAGCGCTCAGACGTCAGGGGAGCTGTTTTTT. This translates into CSAQTSGELFF.

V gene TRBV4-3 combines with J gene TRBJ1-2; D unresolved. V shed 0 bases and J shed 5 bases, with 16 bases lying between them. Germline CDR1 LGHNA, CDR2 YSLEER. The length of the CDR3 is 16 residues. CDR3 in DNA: TGCGCCAGCAGCCAAGAGGCCGGAGTTCTTTTTTATGGCTACACCTTC. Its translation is CASSQEAGVLFYGYTF.

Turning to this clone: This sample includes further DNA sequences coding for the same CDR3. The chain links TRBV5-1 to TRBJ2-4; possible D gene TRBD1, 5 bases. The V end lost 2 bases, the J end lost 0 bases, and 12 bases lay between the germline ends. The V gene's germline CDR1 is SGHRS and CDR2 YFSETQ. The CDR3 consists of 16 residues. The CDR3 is CASSLSDSIAKNIQYF. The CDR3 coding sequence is TGCGCCAGCAGCTTATCTGACAGTATAGCCAAAAACATTCAGTACTTC.

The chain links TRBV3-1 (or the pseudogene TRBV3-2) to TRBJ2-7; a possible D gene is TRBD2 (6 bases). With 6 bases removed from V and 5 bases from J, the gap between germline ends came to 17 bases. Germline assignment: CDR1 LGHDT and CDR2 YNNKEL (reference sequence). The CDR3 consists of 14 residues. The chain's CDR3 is CASRHRDFLHEQYF. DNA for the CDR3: TGTGCCAGCAGACACCGGGACTTTCTTCACGAGCAGTACTTC.

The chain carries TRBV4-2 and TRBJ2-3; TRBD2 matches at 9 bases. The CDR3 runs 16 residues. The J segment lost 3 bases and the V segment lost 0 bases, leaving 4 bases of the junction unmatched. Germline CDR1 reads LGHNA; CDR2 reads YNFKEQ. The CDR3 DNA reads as TGTGCCAGCAGCCAAGAGATTAGCGGGGGAACAGATACGCAGTATTTT. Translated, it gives CASSQEISGGTDTQYF.

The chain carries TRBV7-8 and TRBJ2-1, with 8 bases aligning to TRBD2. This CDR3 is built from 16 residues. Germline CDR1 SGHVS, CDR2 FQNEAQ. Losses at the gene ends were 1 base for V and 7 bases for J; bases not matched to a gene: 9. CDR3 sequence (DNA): TGTGCCAGCAGCTTAGTCGGGAGGGCCCCTACTAATGAGCAGTTCTTC. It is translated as CASSLVGRAPTNEQFF.

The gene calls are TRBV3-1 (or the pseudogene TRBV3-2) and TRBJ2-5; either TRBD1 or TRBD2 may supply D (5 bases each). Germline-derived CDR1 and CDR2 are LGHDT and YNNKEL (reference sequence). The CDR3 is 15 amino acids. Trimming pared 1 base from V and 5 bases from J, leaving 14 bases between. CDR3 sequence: CASSQGDSTRETQYF. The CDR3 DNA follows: TGTGCCAGCAGCCAAGGAGACAGTACTAGGGAGACCCAGTACTTC.

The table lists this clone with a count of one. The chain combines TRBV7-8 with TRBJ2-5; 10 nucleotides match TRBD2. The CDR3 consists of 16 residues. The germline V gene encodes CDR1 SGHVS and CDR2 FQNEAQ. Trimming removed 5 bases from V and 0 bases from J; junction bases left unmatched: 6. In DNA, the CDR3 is TGTGCCAGCAGCCCTCTAGCGGGGGTCTACCAAGAGACCCAGTACTTC. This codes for CASSPLAGVYQETQYF.

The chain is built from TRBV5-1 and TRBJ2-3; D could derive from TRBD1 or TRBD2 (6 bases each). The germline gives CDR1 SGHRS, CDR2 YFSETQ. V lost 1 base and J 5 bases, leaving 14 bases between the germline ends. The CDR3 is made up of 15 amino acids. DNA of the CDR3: TGCGCCAGCAGCTTGTCGGGGGCGGGGATAGATACGCAGTATTTT. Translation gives CASSLSGAGIDTQYF. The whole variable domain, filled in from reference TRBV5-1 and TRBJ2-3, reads KAGVTQTPRYLIKTRGQQVTLSCSPISGHRSVSWYQQTPGQGLQFLFEYFSETQRNKGNFPGRFSGRQFSNSRSEMNVSTLELGDSALYLCASSLSGAGIDTQYFGPGTRLTVL.

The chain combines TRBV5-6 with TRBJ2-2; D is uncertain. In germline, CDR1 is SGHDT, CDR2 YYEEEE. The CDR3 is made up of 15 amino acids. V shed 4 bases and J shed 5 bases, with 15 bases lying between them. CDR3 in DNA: TGTGCCAGCAGCCAGATCGCCCGCGAGACCGGGGAGCTGTTTTTT. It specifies CASSQIARETGELFF.